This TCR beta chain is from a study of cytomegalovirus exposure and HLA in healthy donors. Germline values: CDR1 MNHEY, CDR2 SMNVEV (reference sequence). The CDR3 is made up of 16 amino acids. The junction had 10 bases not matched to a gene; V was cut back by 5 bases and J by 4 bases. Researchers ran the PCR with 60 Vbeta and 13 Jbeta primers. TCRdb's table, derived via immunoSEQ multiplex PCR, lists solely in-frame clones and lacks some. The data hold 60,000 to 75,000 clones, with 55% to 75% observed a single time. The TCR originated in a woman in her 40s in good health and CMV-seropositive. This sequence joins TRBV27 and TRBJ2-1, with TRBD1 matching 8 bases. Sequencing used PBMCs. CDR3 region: CASSPSTGEVYNEQFF. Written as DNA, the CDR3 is TGTGCCAGCAGTCCATCGACAGGGGAGGTGTACAATGAGCAGTTCTTC.